This T cell receptor beta chain originates from a study of T cell responses to AZD1222 COVID-19 vaccine. In the case of this clone: The antigen is undetermined.

Study outcomes and limitations: At baseline, just five to seven AZD1222 recipients tested seropositive. Clonal diversity was possibly underestimated, and the donors were mostly white British, with more females.

In germline, CDR1 is SNHLY, CDR2 FYNNEI. CDR3 length: 18 residues. V was shortened by 7 bases and J by 4 bases, with 23 bases between the two germline ends. Clones were sequenced by immunoSEQ multiplex PCR, and TCRdb holds only the in-frame ones, with some missing. The sample shows over 70,000 clones, approximately 81% of them seen only once. This receptor was taken from an adult in good health. The starting material was peripheral blood, obtained on day 0 of AZD1222 vaccination. The chain carries TRBV2 and TRBJ1-6; D remains unclear. CDR3 residues: CASTRSKGYSSYNSPLHF. CDR3 coding DNA: TGTGCCAGCACCCGATCTAAGGGTTATTCGTCTTATAATTCACCCCTCCACTTT.